This T cell receptor (beta chain) was recorded in a study of radiotherapy plus CTLA-4 blockade in lung cancer. There are a few counts of this clone. J gave up 7 bases and V 5 bases, and 2 bases lay outside the gene matches. The CDR3 extends over 14 amino acids. Germline V CDR1 and CDR2: SGHVS, FNYEAQ. The assay was immunoSEQ multiplex PCR, and TCRdb's table has in-frame clones only and misses some. Among roughly 48,000 clones listed, around 77% were seen once. The material sequenced was peripheral blood, taken from a patient treated with radiotherapy plus ipilimumab. This receptor was taken from a human donor with non-small cell lung cancer who had stable disease on radiotherapy plus ipilimumab. The chain couples TRBV7-6 to TRBJ1-6, with 10 bases that match TRBD1. DNA for the CDR3: TGTGCCAGCAGCGGGGGACAGGGGAATTCACCCCTCCACTTT. Translating it yields CASSGGQGNSPLHF.